This T cell receptor (beta chain) originates from a study of T cells expressing NK-cell markers. Whole-study context: Repertoire data for TCR beta were derived from sorted T cells (CD3+CD56+NKG2C+, CD3+CD56+NKG2C- and CD3+CD56-NKG2C+).

CDR3 size: 16 residues. Germline V CDR1 and CDR2: LGHDT, YNNKEL (reference sequence). After re-calling the 5' RACE reads, TCRdb lists one entry per CDR3 protein, DNA absent. The sample's table shows roughly 390,000 distinct CDR3 sequences. The chain joins TRBV3-1 to TRBJ2-3. This sequence originates from a woman aged 45-59 years in good health. The sample comprised blood T cells: a sorted CD56 or NKG2C T cell subset, CD4+ or CD8+ T cells, or bulk PBMC T cells (not recorded which). CDR3 sequence: CASSQDIAPGTDTQYF.